This TCR beta chain emerged from a study of blood T cells in healthy people across ages. The second PCR ran about 6 to 12 cycles with a sample-barcoded 5' primer and J-beta primers. Every sample gave at least 2.5 million paired-end reads containing CDR3. TCRdb analysed the 5' RACE reads with MiXCR anew, one entry per CDR3 protein. The sample includes 550,000 to 800,000 distinct CDR3 sequences, about a third seen only once; the top ten take 15%. In germline, CDR1 is SGHTA, CDR2 FQGNSA. Trimming cost V 4 bases and J 8 bases, with 29 bases left between them. This CDR3 is built from 19 residues. This clonotype was obtained from a woman of 80 years or more in good health. V usage is TRBV7-2 and J usage is TRBJ1-4; D is perhaps TRBD1 (5 bases). Input material: blood. This CDR3 is CASSSPSGYTGGMGEKLFF. The CDR3 coding sequence is TGTGCCAGCAGCTCACCGTCGGGATACACTGGGGGGATGGGAGAAAAACTGTTTTTT. The whole variable domain, remainder taken from reference TRBV7-2 and TRBJ1-4, is GAGVSQSPSNKVTEKGKDVELRCDPISGHTALYWYRQSLGQGLEFLIYFQGNSAPDKSGLPSDRFSAERTGGSVSTLTIQRTQQEDSAVYLCASSSPSGYTGGMGEKLFFGSGTQLSVL.